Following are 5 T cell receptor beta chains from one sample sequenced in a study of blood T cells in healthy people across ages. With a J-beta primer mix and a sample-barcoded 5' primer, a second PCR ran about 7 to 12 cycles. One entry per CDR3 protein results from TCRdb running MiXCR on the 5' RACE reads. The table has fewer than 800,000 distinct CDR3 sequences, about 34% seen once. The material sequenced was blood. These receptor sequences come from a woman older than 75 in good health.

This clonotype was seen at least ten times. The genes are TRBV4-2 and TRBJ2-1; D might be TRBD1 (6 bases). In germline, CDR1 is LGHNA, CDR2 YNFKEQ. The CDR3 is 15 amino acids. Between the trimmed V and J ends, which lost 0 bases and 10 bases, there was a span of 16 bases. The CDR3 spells CASSQDFGQGNEQFF. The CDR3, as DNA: TGTGCCAGCAGCCAAGATTTCGGGCAGGGGAACGAGCAGTTCTTC.

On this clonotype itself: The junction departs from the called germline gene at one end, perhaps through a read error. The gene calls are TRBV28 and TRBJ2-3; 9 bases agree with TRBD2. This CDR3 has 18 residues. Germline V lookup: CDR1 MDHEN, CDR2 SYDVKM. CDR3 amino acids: CASSLMGAGGLSIDTQYF. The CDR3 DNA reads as TGTGCCAGCAGTTTGATGGGCGCGGGGGGGCTTAGCATAGATACGCAGTATTTT.

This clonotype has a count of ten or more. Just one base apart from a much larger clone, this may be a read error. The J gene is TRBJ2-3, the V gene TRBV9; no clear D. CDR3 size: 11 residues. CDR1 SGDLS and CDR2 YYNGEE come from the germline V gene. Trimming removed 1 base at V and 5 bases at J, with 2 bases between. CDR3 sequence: CASSVKDTQYF. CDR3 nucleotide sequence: TGTGCCAGCAGCGTAAAAGATACGCAGTATTTT. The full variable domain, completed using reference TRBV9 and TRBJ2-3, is DSGVTQTPKHLITATGQRVTLRCSPRSGDLSVYWYQQSLDQGLQFLIQYYNGEERAKGNILERFSAQQFPDLHSELNLSSLELGDSALYFCASSVKDTQYFGPGTRLTVL.

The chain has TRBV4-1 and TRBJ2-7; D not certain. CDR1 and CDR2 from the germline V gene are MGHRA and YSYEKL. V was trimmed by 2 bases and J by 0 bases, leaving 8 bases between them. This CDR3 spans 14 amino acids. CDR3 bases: TGCGCCAGCAGCCAACAAGACGGCTCCTACGAGCAGTACTTC. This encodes CASSQQDGSYEQYF.

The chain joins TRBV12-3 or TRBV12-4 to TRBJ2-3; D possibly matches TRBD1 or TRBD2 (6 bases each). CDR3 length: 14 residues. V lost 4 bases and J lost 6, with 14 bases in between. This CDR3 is CASSYGGPGDTQYF. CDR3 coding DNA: TGTGCCAGCAGTTATGGGGGGCCTGGGGATACGCAGTATTTT.